This T cell receptor (beta chain) was obtained from a study of blood T cell repertoires in COVID-19. The wider study: Acute and convalescent COVID-19 samples came from the United States, Italy and Spain. In each case, the material was cDNA or gDNA derived from T cells, B-cell-depleted T cells, or PBMCs.

The V segment lost 0 bases and the J segment 1 base; nucleotides outside the gene matches: 9. Germline V gene data show CDR1 as GTSNPN and CDR2 as SVGIG (reference sequence). The CDR3 contains 18 residues. This clone was detected a few times. As handled by the study authors: Estimated nucleated cell counts came from reference gene primer amplification. Method: immunoSEQ multiplex PCR; TCRdb's copy keeps in-frame clones and lacks some. V and J calls and clone size are as listed in that table; D and trimming were resolved from the DNA. The table shows approximately 350,000 clones, with around 92% occurring only once.

Sequenced material: peripheral blood. The sequence was obtained from a middle-aged man with acute or convalescent COVID-19. The V call is TRBV30, the J call TRBJ1-5, with TRBD1 matching 10 bases. CDR3: CAWSVGDRGLGSNQPQHF. The CDR3 nucleotides are TGTGCCTGGAGTGTAGGAGACAGGGGGCTCGGGAGCAATCAGCCCCAGCATTTT. The full variable domain, completed using reference TRBV30 and TRBJ1-5, is SQTIHQWPATLVQPVGSPLSLECTVEGTSNPNLYWYRQAAGRGLQLLFYSVGIGQISSEVPQNLSASRPQDRQFILSSKKLLLSDSGFYLCAWSVGDRGLGSNQPQHFGDGTRLSIL.